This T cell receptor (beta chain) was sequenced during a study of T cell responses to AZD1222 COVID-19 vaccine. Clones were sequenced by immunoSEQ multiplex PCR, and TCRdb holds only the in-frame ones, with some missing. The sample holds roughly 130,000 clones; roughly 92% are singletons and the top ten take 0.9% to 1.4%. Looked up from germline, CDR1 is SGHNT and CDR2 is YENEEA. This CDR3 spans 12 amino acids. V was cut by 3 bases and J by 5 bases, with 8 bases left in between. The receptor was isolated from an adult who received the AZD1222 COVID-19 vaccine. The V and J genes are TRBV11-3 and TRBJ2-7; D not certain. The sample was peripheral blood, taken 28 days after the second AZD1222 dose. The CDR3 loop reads CASSFGRDEQYF. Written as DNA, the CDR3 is TGTGCCAGCAGCTTCGGACGAGACGAGCAGTACTTC.